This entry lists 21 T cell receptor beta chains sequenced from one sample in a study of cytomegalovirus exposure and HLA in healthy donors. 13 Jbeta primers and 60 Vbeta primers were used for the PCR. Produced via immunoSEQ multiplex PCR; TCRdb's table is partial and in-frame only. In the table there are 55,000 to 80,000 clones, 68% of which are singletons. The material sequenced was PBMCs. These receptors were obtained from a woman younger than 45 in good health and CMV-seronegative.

Here the CDR3 reads CASTYLAGGPGDTQYF. In DNA form, the CDR3 reads TGTGCCAGCACATATCTAGCGGGGGGGCCCGGAGATACGCAGTATTTT. The chain recombines TRBV28 with TRBJ2-3, with TRBD2 identical over 12 bases. CDR3 size: 16 residues. Germline V gives CDR1 MDHEN, CDR2 SYDVKM. The V gene end was trimmed by 7 bases and the J gene end by 5 bases; junction bases not matched to a gene: 10. Full variable domain (rest looked up from reference TRBV28 and TRBJ2-3): DVKVTQSSRYLVKRTGEKVFLECVQDMDHENMFWYRQDPGLGLRLIYFSYDVKMKEKGDIPEGYSVSREKKERFSLILESASTNQTSMYLCASTYLAGGPGDTQYFGPGTRLTVL.

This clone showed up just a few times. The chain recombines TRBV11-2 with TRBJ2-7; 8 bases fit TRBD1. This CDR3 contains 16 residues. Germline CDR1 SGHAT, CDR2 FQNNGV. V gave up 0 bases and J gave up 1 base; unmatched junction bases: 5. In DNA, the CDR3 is TGTGCCAGCAGCTTAGATAGGGACAGGTATTCCTACGAGCAGTACTTC. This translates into CASSLDRDRYSYEQYF.

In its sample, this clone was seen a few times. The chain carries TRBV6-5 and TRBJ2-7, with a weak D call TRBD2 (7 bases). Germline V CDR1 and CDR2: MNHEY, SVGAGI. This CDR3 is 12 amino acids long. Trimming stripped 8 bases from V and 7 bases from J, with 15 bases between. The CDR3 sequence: CASWGGRVEQYF. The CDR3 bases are TGTGCCAGCTGGGGGGGGCGGGTGGAGCAGTACTTC.

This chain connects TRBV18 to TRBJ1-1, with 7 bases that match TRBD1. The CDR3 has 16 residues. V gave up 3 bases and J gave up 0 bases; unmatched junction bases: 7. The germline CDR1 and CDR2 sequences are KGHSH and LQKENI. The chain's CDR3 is CASSPGTATMNTEAFF. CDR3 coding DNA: TGTGCCAGCTCACCCGGGACAGCGACTATGAACACTGAAGCTTTCTTT.

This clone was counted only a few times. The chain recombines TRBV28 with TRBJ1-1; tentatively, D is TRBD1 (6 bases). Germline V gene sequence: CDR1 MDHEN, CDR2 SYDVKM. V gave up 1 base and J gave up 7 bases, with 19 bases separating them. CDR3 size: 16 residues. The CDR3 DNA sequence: TGTGCCAGCAGTTTATTCATGACAGGAGCTTCAGGTGAAGCTTTCTTT. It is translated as CASSLFMTGASGEAFF.

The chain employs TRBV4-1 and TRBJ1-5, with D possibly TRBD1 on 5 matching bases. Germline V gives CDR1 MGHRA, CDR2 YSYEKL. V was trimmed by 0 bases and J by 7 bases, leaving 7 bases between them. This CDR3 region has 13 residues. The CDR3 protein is CASSQDRGQPQHF. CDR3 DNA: TGCGCCAGCAGCCAAGATAGGGGACAGCCCCAGCATTTT.

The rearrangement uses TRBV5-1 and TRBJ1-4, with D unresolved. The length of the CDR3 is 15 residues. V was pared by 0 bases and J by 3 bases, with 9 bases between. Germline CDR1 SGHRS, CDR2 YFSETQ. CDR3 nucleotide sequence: TGCGCCAGCAGCTTGGCCAACAGACCTAATGAAAAACTGTTTTTT. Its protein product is CASSLANRPNEKLFF.

In DNA form, the CDR3 reads TGTGCTAGTGGTTTGGTAAAAGGGGAAGGCACTGAAGCTTTCTTT. Its translation is CASGLVKGEGTEAFF. The rearrangement uses TRBV12-5 and TRBJ1-1; perhaps TRBD1 as D (5 bases). This CDR3 region has 15 residues. V lost 0 bases, J lost 4 bases, and 12 bases lay in between. The germline V gene encodes CDR1 LGHNT and CDR2 FRNRAP.

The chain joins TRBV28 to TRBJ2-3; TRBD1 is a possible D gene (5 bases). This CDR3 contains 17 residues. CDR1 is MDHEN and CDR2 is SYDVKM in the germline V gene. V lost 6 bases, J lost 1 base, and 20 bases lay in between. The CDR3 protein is CASRERGLGSRTDTQYF. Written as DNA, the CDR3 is TGTGCCAGCAGGGAAAGGGGTCTAGGGTCCCGCACAGATACGCAGTATTTT.

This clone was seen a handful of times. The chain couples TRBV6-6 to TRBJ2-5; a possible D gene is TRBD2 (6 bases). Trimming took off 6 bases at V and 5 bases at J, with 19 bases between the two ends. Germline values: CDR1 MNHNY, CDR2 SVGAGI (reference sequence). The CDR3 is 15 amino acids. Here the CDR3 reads CASRPTETSGETQYF. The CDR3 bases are TGTGCCAGCAGGCCGACAGAGACTAGTGGGGAGACCCAGTACTTC.

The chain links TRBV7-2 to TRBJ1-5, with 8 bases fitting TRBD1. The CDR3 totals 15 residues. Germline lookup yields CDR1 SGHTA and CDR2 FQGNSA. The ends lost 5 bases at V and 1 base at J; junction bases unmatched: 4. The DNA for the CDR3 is TGTGCCAGCAGCGCAGGGGGCAACAGCAATCAGCCCCAGCATTTT. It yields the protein CASSAGGNSNQPQHF.

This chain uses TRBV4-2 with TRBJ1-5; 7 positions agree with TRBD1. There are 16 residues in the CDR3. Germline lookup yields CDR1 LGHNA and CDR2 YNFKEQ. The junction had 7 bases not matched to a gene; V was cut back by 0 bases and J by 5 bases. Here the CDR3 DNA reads TGTGCCAGCAGCCAAGACTTGGACAGGTCTTATCAGCCCCAGCATTTT. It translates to CASSQDLDRSYQPQHF.

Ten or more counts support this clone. CDR3 loop: CASSFDSGGHQETQYF. DNA of the CDR3: TGCGCCAGCAGCTTTGACAGCGGGGGCCATCAAGAGACCCAGTACTTC. The chain uses TRBV5-1 and TRBJ2-5; 8 nucleotides match TRBD2. Germline CDR1 and CDR2: SGHRS and YFSETQ. V shed 2 bases, J shed 2 bases, and the junction held 8 bases outside the gene matches. This CDR3 is built from 16 residues.

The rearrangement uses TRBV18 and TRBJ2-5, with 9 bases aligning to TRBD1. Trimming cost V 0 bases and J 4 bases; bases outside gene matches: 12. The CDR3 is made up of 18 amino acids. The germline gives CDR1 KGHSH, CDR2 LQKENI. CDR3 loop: CASSPPTFKTGGTETQYF. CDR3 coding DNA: TGTGCCAGCTCACCACCCACTTTCAAGACAGGGGGGACAGAGACCCAGTACTTC.

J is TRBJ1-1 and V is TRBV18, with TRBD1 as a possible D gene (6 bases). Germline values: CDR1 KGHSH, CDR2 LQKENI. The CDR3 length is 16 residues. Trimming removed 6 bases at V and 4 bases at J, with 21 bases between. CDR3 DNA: TGTGCCAGCTCCCAGGGCACAGGGAGATCGGGCACTGAAGCTTTCTTT. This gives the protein CASSQGTGRSGTEAFF.

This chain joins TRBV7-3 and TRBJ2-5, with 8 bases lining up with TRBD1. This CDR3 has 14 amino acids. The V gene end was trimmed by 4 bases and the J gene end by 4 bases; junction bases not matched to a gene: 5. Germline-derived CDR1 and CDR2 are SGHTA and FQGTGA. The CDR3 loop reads CASSSPDRAETQYF. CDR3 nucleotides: TGTGCCAGCAGCTCCCCGGACAGGGCAGAGACCCAGTACTTC.

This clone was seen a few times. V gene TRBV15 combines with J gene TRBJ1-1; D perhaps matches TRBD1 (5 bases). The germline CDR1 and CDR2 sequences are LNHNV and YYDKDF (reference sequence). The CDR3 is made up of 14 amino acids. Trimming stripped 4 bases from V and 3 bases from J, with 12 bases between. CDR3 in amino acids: CATSTPGFDTEAFF. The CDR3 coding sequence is TGTGCCACCAGCACACCAGGGTTTGACACTGAAGCTTTCTTT.

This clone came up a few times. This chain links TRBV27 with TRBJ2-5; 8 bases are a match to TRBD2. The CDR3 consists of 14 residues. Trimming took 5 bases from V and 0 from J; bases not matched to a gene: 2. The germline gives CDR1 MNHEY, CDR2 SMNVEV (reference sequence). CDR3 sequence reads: CASSALADQETQYF. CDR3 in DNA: TGTGCCAGCAGTGCACTAGCGGACCAAGAGACCCAGTACTTC.

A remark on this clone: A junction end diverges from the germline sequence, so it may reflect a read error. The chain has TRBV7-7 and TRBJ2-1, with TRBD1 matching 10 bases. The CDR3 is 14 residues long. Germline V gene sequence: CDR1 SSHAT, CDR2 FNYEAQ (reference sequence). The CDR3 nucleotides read TGTGCTAGCAGCTTAGCGACAGGGGGCGATGAGCAGTTCTTC. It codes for CASSLATGGDEQFF.

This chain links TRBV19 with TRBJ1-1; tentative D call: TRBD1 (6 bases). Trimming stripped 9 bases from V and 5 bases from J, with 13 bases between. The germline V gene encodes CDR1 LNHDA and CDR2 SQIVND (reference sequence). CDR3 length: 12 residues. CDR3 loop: CASSRGLTEAFF. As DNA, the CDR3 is TGTGCCAGCAGCAGGGGCCTAACTGAAGCTTTCTTT.

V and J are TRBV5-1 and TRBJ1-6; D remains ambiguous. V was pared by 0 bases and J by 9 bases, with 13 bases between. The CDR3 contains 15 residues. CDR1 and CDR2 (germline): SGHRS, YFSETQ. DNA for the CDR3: TGCGCCAGCAGCTTGGCCGACTTGGCAACTTCACCCCTCCACTTT. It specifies CASSLADLATSPLHF.